This TCR beta chain comes out of a study of T-cell reconstitution after alpha-beta-depleted transplantation in children. Study-level findings and limits: It was newly produced T cells that mostly accounted for T-cell counts and diversity one year after transplant. For some patients, TCRbeta diversity was high at day 60 because of recipient T cells and thymic progenitors that survived. Several hundred expanded graft clones reportedly gave rise to the alpha-beta T cells present about two months after transplant.

The library targeted TCRbeta and was prepared with unique molecular identifiers. Using its own MiXCR run on the PCR reads, TCRdb lists one record per CDR3 protein. In the table there are hundreds of thousands of distinct CDR3 sequences, approximately 13% of which are singletons. There are 14 residues in the CDR3. The V and J ends lost 6 bases and 3 bases, in that order; junction bases with no gene match: 7. Germline CDR1 is DFQATT and CDR2 is SNEGSKA (reference sequence). About this clonotype itself: Its target is not known.

The sample in question was PBMCs, mostly from graft donor cells, obtained 360 days after TCRalphabeta/CD19-depleted stem cell transplant. The gene calls are TRBV20-1 and TRBJ2-2, with TRBD2 matching 7 bases. The sequence derives from a male patient younger than 18 who had a stem cell transplant for acute myeloid leukemia, so the T cells may come from the graft donor. CDR3 loop: CSAGRGTDTGELFF. The CDR3 region has the DNA TGCAGTGCAGGGAGGGGAACGGACACCGGGGAGCTGTTTTTT.